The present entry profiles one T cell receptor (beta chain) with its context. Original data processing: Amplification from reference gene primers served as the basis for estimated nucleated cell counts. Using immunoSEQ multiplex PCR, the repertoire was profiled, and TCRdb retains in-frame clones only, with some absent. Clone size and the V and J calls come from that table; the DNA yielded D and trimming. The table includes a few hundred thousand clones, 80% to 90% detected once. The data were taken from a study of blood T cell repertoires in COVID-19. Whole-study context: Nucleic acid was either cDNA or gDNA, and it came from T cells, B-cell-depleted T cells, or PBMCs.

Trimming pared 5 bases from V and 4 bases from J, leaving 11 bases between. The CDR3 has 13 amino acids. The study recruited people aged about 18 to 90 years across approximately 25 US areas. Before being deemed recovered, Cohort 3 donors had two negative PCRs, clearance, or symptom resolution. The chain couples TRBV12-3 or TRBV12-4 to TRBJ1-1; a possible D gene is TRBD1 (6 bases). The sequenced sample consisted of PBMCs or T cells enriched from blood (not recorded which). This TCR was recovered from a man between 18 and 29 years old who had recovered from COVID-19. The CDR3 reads CASSPTGFTEAFF. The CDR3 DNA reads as TGTGCCAGCAGTCCCACAGGGTTCACTGAAGCTTTCTTT.